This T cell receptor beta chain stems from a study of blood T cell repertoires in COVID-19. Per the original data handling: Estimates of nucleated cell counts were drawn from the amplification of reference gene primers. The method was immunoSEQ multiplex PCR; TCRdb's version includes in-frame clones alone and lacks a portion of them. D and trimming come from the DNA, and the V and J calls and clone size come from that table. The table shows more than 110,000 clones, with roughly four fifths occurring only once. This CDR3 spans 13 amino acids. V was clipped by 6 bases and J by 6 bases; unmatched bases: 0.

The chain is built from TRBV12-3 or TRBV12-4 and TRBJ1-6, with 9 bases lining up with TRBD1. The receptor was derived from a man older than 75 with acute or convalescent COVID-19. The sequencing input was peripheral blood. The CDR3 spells CASRQGANSPLHF. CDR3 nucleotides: TGTGCCAGCAGACAGGGGGCTAATTCACCCCTCCACTTT.